The 5 T cell receptor beta chains below all came from one sample that was sequenced in a study of T cells after yellow fever vaccination. Each CDR3 protein is one row after TCRdb ran MiXCR on the 5' RACE reads. The sample lists roughly 140,000 distinct CDR3 sequences; less than 9.5% were seen once. The source material was CD4+ T cells sorted from PBMCs, sampled 5 days after the yellow fever booster vaccination. These TCRs come from a man aged 25 to 40 who received the YFV17D yellow fever vaccine.

About this clonotype itself: This clone may be a read error of a much larger clone one base away. The chain employs TRBV4-3 and TRBJ2-7; 8 nucleotides match TRBD1. Germline V lookup: CDR1 LGHNA, CDR2 YSLEER. V gave up 3 bases and J gave up 0 bases; unmatched junction bases: 7. The CDR3 runs 16 residues. The CDR3 region is CASSQFTGGSSYEQYF. The CDR3, as DNA: TGCGCCAGCAGCCAGTTCACAGGGGGGAGCTCCTACGAGCAGTACTTC.

Ten or more counts support this clonotype. The chain employs TRBV24-1 and TRBJ1-5, with a weak D call TRBD1 (5 bases). CDR3 length: 16 residues. CDR1 and CDR2 from the germline V gene are KGHDR and SFDVKD. Trimming removed 2 bases at V and 1 base at J, with 11 bases between. In DNA, the CDR3 is TGTGCCACCAGTGATTCATCCGGGACGAGCAATCAGCCCCAGCATTTT. Amino acid sequence: CATSDSSGTSNQPQHF.

This clonotype showed up just a few times. V usage is TRBV20-1 and J usage is TRBJ2-1, with a weak D call TRBD2 (6 bases). V lost 3 bases to trimming and J lost 3 bases, with 15 bases between them. Germline V CDR1 and CDR2: DFQATT, SNEGSKA (reference sequence). The length of the CDR3 is 15 residues. CDR3 region: CSASLSGSLYNEQFF. In DNA form, the CDR3 reads TGCAGTGCTAGTCTCTCCGGGAGCCTCTACAATGAGCAGTTCTTC.

This clonotype was recorded many times. The chain has TRBV12-3 or TRBV12-4 and TRBJ2-5; 7 bases match TRBD2. V lost 6 bases and J lost 5; bases outside the gene matches: 9. The CDR3 contains 14 residues. CDR3 sequence (DNA): TGTGCCAGCAGCCTCAGGGAGGGTTTGGAGACCCAGTACTTC. Its protein is CASSLREGLETQYF.

This clonotype was observed many times. The genes are TRBV7-9 and TRBJ1-1; D is possibly TRBD1 (6 bases). V was cut by 1 base and J by 6 bases, with 12 bases left in between. The CDR3 runs to 14 residues. Germline V gene lookup returns CDR1 SEHNR and CDR2 FQNEAQ (reference sequence). The CDR3 DNA is TGTGCCAGCAGCTTAGAGAGGGGGGCAGCTGAAGCTTTCTTT. This gives the protein CASSLERGAAEAFF.